These T cell receptor beta chains were read from a single sample in a study of T-cell memory formation after mild COVID-19. TCRdb reanalysed the 5' RACE reads using MiXCR and keeps one entry per CDR3 protein. The sample shows under 300,000 distinct CDR3 sequences, roughly 8.2% of them seen only once. Source material: PBMCs or a T cell subset sorted from them (not recorded which). These receptors were obtained from a man aged 18 to 29 who had mild COVID-19 (a few samples of this study predate the infection). Cell type and time point are not known. Both conserved end residues are part of each CDR3. Fields, in order: J gene, V gene, D gene, clone size, CDR3 protein, CDR3 DNA. A D gene is named only where the DNA matches it firmly. Clone size is stated in some rows and not others, as once, few, many or a class when expanded.

TRBJ2-2 | TRBV7-2 | - | - | CASSPNQAGTINTGELFF | TGTGCCAGCAGCCCAAACCAGGCGGGGACCATCAACACCGGGGAGCTGTTTTTT
TRBJ2-2 | TRBV11-2 | TRBD2 | few | CASSLVGSGDNTGELFF | TGTGCCAGCAGCTTAGTGGGTAGCGGGGATAACACCGGGGAGCTGTTTTTT
TRBJ2-3 | TRBV5-1 | - | many | CASSLTGAGTDTQYF | TGCGCCAGCAGCCTCACGGGGGCCGGCACAGATACGCAGTATTTT
TRBJ2-1 | TRBV7-2 | TRBD2 | many | CASSSTSGGAREQFF | TGTGCCAGCAGCTCCACTAGCGGGGGGGCGAGGGAGCAGTTCTTC
TRBJ2-7 | TRBV5-1 | - | - | CASSLAGPNEQYF | TGCGCCAGCAGCTTGGCAGGGCCCAACGAGCAGTACTTC
TRBJ2-2 | TRBV12-3/TRBV12-4 | - | - | CASTRGAGGELFF | TGTGCCAGCACTAGAGGGGCCGGCGGGGAGCTGTTTTTT
TRBJ1-1 | TRBV9 | - | - | CASSVQQVDDEAFF | TGTGCCAGCAGCGTACAACAGGTAGATGATGAAGCTTTCTTT
TRBJ2-3 | TRBV4-1 | - | few | CASSQRGGADTQYF | TGCGCCAGCAGCCAAAGGGGCGGGGCAGATACGCAGTATTTT
TRBJ1-3 | TRBV7-9 | TRBD1 | few | CASSGAGQGATGNTIYF | TGTGCCAGCAGCGGAGCGGGACAGGGGGCGACTGGAAACACCATATATTTT
TRBJ1-4 | TRBV20-1 | - | few | CSAREVTGHEKLFF | TGCAGTGCTAGAGAGGTAACAGGACATGAAAAACTGTTTTTT
TRBJ2-1 | TRBV11-2 | - | many | CASSSDPGHGVEQFF | TGTGCCAGCAGCTCCGATCCGGGACACGGAGTTGAGCAGTTCTTC
TRBJ2-2 | TRBV7-6 | TRBD2 | - | CASSLRGGLSGELFF | TGTGCCAGCAGCTTGCGGGGGGGCTTGTCCGGGGAGCTGTTTTTT
TRBJ1-1 | TRBV18 | - | - | CASSLREGLGNTEAFF | TGTGCCAGCTCCCTACGAGAGGGTTTGGGGAACACTGAAGCTTTCTTT
TRBJ2-3 | TRBV5-1 | - | many | CASSLGGATDTQYF | TGCGCCAGCAGCTTAGGAGGGGCCACAGATACGCAGTATTTT
TRBJ2-5 | TRBV12-3/TRBV12-4 | TRBD1 | few | CASSAPGQGMKTQYF | TGTGCCAGCAGTGCGCCGGGACAGGGGATGAAGACCCAGTACTTC
TRBJ1-6 | TRBV12-3/TRBV12-4 | - | few | CASNRGYNSPLHF | TGTGCCAGCAACCGGGGGTATAATTCACCCCTCCACTTT
TRBJ2-5 | TRBV20-1 | TRBD1 | few | CSASVSGGLGKTQYF | TGCAGTGCTAGTGTGTCAGGGGGCCTTGGGAAGACCCAGTACTTC
TRBJ2-3 | TRBV4-3 | - | few | CASSHPGGPTRTTDTQYF | TGCGCCAGCAGCCACCCCGGGGGACCCACCCGGACAACCGATACGCAGTATTTT
TRBJ2-5 | TRBV29-1 | - | few | CSVVRPVETQYF | TGCAGCGTTGTACGCCCCGTGGAGACCCAGTACTTC
TRBJ2-5 | TRBV7-2 | - | few | CASSPGRGDGETQYF | TGTGCCAGCAGCCCTGGGAGGGGGGATGGCGAGACCCAGTACTTC
TRBJ2-5 | TRBV7-8 | - | - | CASSPDGRQETQYF | TGTGCCAGCAGCCCCGACGGAAGACAAGAGACCCAGTACTTC
TRBJ2-1 | TRBV7-6 | - | - | CASSPGQNIFVNEQFF | TGTGCCAGCAGCCCCGGACAGAACATCTTCGTTAATGAGCAGTTCTTC
TRBJ2-2 | TRBV5-6 | - | - | CASRSGGAVGELFF | TGTGCCAGCAGGTCCGGGGGAGCGGTCGGGGAGCTGTTTTTT
TRBJ2-3 | TRBV7-9 | - | few | CASSLGAGGVLDTQYF | TGTGCCAGCAGCTTAGGGGCCGGTGGGGTCTTAGATACGCAGTATTTT
TRBJ2-7 | TRBV29-1 | - | few | CSVEGVEDYEQYF | TGCAGCGTTGAAGGGGTAGAGGATTACGAGCAGTACTTC
TRBJ1-5 | TRBV15 | - | few | CATSRQTGYQPQHF | TGTGCCACCAGCAGGCAAACAGGTTATCAGCCCCAGCATTTT
TRBJ2-7 | TRBV4-1 | TRBD1 | few | CASSQQQGSPPYEQYF | TGCGCCAGCAGCCAACAACAGGGGTCCCCACCCTACGAGCAGTACTTC
TRBJ1-2 | TRBV2 | - | - | CASSDRRVAPPF | TGTGCCAGCAGTGATCGACGGGTAGCGCCCCCCTTC
TRBJ1-1 | TRBV2 | - | few | CASSEAPGHMNTEAFF | TGTGCCAGCAGTGAAGCCCCCGGACATATGAACACTGAAGCTTTCTTT
TRBJ1-1 | TRBV28 | - | few | CASSPRTYPIQEAFF | TGTGCCAGCAGCCCCCGGACCTATCCGATCCAAGAAGCTTTCTTT
TRBJ2-4 | TRBV7-9 | - | few | CASSLYQGIGDIQYF | TGTGCCAGCAGCTTATATCAGGGAATTGGCGACATTCAGTACTTC
TRBJ1-5 | TRBV6-1 | - | - | CASSEAGGNYQPQHF | TGTGCCAGCAGTGAAGCAGGGGGGAACTATCAGCCCCAGCATTTT
TRBJ2-3 | TRBV4-1 | - | - | CASSQDHPGQLTDTQYF | TGCGCCAGCAGCCAAGACCACCCTGGACAGCTAACAGATACGCAGTATTTT
TRBJ1-1 | TRBV7-2 | - | - | CASSPGWAGTEAFF | TGTGCCAGCAGCCCAGGGTGGGCGGGCACTGAAGCTTTCTTT
TRBJ2-2 | TRBV6-2/TRBV6-3 | - | few | CASSYQGELFF | TGTGCCAGCAGTTACCAGGGGGAGCTGTTTTTT
TRBJ1-1 | TRBV7-9 | - | few | CASSLEWGENTEAFF | TGTGCCAGCAGCTTAGAATGGGGGGAAAACACTGAAGCTTTCTTT